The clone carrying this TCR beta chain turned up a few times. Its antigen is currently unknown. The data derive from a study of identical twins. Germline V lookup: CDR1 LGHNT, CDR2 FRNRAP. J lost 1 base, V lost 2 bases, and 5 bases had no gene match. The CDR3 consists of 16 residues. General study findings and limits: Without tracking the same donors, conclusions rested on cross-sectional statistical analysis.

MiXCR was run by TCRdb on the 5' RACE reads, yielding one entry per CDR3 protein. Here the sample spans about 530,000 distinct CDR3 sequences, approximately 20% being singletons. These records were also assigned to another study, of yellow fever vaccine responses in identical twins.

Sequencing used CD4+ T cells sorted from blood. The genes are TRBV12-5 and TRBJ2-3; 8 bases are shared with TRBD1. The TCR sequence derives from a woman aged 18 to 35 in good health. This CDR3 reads CASGLQGAIGTDTQYF. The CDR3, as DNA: TGTGCTAGTGGTTTGCAGGGGGCAATAGGCACAGATACGCAGTATTTT.